The 15 T cell receptor beta chains below were found in one sample sequenced in a study of identical twins. Each CDR3 protein gets one entry after TCRdb re-called the 5' RACE reads with MiXCR. This repertoire shows about 150,000 distinct CDR3 sequences, approximately 4% found once; its top ten account for around 8.1%. Sequencing was carried out using memory T cells sorted from blood. These TCRs come from a man aged 18-30 years in good health.

This clonotype was observed many times. Mismatch with germline at one junction end may stem from a read error. The chain recombines TRBV4-2 with TRBJ1-6; 9 bases line up with TRBD1. There are 13 residues in the CDR3. The germline CDR1 and CDR2 sequences are LGHNA and YNFKEQ. CDR3 region: CASSQGQQGAVLF. In DNA, the CDR3 is TGTGCCAGCAGCCAAGGCCAACAGGGGGCGGTCCTCTTT.

The chain carries TRBV10-1 and TRBJ1-2; D is uncertain. Trimming took off 7 bases at V and 8 bases at J, with 11 bases between the two ends. The CDR3 length is 11 residues. CDR1 and CDR2 from the germline V gene are WNHNN and SYGVQD (reference sequence). As DNA, the CDR3 is TGCGCCAGCAACCTTGGGTTCGGCTACACCTTC. Protein product: CASNLGFGYTF.

The chain joins TRBV7-9 to TRBJ2-5; the D is unclear. The V end lost 1 base, the J end lost 2 bases, and 11 bases lay between the germline ends. The CDR3 is 15 residues long. Germline CDR1 SEHNR, CDR2 FQNEAQ (reference sequence). CDR3 DNA: TGTGCCAGCAGCTTAGGGGCAGGCGGTCAAGAGACCCAGTACTTC. Its protein is CASSLGAGGQETQYF.

This clonotype was detected many times. The chain recombines TRBV3-1 with TRBJ2-3; 10 bases match TRBD2. V lost 3 bases, J lost 13 bases, and 13 bases stayed unmatched. Looked up from germline, CDR1 is LGHDT and CDR2 is YNNKEL (reference sequence). The CDR3 is made up of 15 amino acids. The CDR3: CASSHAGTSASQEYF. In nucleotides, the CDR3 is TGTGCCAGCAGCCATGCCGGGACTAGCGCCTCTCAGGAGTATTTT.

There are a few counts of this clonotype. The CDR3 spells CASSLLGGGGSDDV. The DNA of the CDR3 is TGTGCCAGCAGCCTACTCGGGGGGGGCGGTAGCGACGACGTC. The genes are TRBV5-6 and TRBJ2-7, with TRBD2 matching 8 bases. The CDR3 is 14 amino acids. The germline V gene encodes CDR1 SGHDT and CDR2 YYEEEE.

This clonotype appeared many times. This chain uses TRBV2 with TRBJ2-1; 9 nucleotides align to TRBD2. The CDR3 is made up of 15 amino acids. The ends lost 6 bases at V and 9 bases at J; junction bases unmatched: 12. The germline CDR1 and CDR2 sequences are SNHLY and FYNNEI. This CDR3 is CASSGSSGSLGEQFF. The CDR3 DNA reads TGTGCCAGCAGCGGTAGTAGCGGGAGCCTGGGTGAGCAGTTCTTC.

The V call is TRBV11-3, the J call TRBJ2-5, with TRBD2 identical over 7 bases. V dropped 5 bases and J dropped 2; count of bases not matched to a gene: 8. CDR3 length equals 15 residues. In germline, CDR1 is SGHNT, CDR2 YENEEA. CDR3 in DNA: TGTGCCAGCAGCAAGGCTAGCGGAATACAAGAGACCCAGTACTTC. Translated: CASSKASGIQETQYF.

This clonotype was counted at least ten times. The chain links TRBV7-9 to TRBJ2-5; D gene ambiguous. CDR3 length: 12 residues. Between the trimmed V and J ends, which lost 2 bases and 3 bases, there was a span of 4 bases. Germline CDR1 is SEHNR and CDR2 is FQNEAQ (reference sequence). CDR3 sequence: CASSLPEETQYF. In DNA form, the CDR3 reads TGTGCCAGCAGCTTACCGGAAGAGACCCAGTACTTC.

This clonotype came up many times. J is TRBJ2-2 and V is TRBV14, with D possibly being TRBD1 (5 bases). Germline CDR1 is SGHDN and CDR2 is FVKESK. CDR3 length: 17 residues. V lost 1 base, J lost 4 bases, and 16 bases lay in between. CDR3 bases: TGTGCCAGCAGCCAAGCCCTTTTCTGGGGCCGCACCGGGGAGCTGTTTTTT. It translates to CASSQALFWGRTGELFF.

There are many counts of this clonotype. The chain uses TRBV6-2 or TRBV6-3 and TRBJ2-1; D may be TRBD2 (6 bases). The V gene lost 2 bases and the J gene lost 3 bases, with 20 bases spanning the gap. Germline V gives CDR1 MNHEY, CDR2 SVGEGT. The CDR3 has 18 amino acids. The CDR3 bases are TGTGCCAGCAGTTACCCTTCCCGGAGGGTAGCGGTCTACAATGAGCAGTTCTTC. Translation gives CASSYPSRRVAVYNEQFF.

The chain is built from TRBV11-3 and TRBJ2-3; D possibly corresponds to TRBD1 (6 bases). V lost 5 bases to trimming and J lost 0 bases, with 15 bases between them. Germline values: CDR1 SGHNT, CDR2 YENEEA. The CDR3 length is 16 residues. CDR3: CASSPTRGQSTDTQYF. Here the CDR3 DNA reads TGTGCCAGCAGCCCGACCAGGGGCCAAAGCACAGATACGCAGTATTTT.

The sample holds many counts of this clonotype. This CDR3 reads CATSDGNGHQETQYF. CDR3 in DNA: TGTGCCACCAGTGATGGGAACGGACACCAAGAGACCCAGTACTTC. The chain employs TRBV24-1 and TRBJ2-5, with D unresolved. Germline CDR1 is KGHDR and CDR2 is SFDVKD. Trimming pared 3 bases from V and 0 bases from J, leaving 10 bases between. This CDR3 has 15 amino acids.

This clonotype has a count of ten or more. The V and J genes are TRBV7-8 and TRBJ1-6, with TRBD1 identical over 8 bases. V lost 5 bases and J lost 9; bases outside the gene matches: 15. Per germline, CDR1 SGHVS and CDR2 FQNEAQ. The CDR3 runs to 17 residues. This CDR3 is CASSPLGTGGSGSPLHF. The CDR3 coding sequence is TGTGCCAGCAGCCCACTGGGGACAGGAGGCTCTGGTTCACCCCTCCACTTT.

The table lists this clonotype with a few counts. The chain recombines TRBV11-3 with TRBJ2-5; D gene unclear. Germline CDR1 is SGHNT and CDR2 is YENEEA. The V gene lost 1 base and the J gene lost 4 bases, with 10 bases spanning the gap. The CDR3 covers 14 residues. CDR3 in amino acids: CASSLGTVGETQYF. CDR3 coding DNA: TGTGCCAGCAGCTTAGGTACAGTAGGAGAGACCCAGTACTTC.

This clonotype appeared a few times. The rearrangement joins TRBV19 to TRBJ1-5, with 8 positions matching TRBD1. Germline V gives CDR1 LNHDA, CDR2 SQIVND (reference sequence). V shed 4 bases, J shed 2 bases, and the junction held 10 bases outside the gene matches. The CDR3 has 17 residues. CDR3 DNA sequence: TGTGCCAGTAGTAAGTCGGGGACAGGCCGGGGCAATCAGCCCCAGCATTTT. Translation: CASSKSGTGRGNQPQHF. Full variable domain (rest looked up from reference TRBV19 and TRBJ1-5): DGGITQSPKYLFRKEGQNVTLSCEQNLNHDAMYWYRQDPGQGLRLIYYSQIVNDFQKGDIAEGYSVSREKKESFPLTVTSAQKNPTAFYLCASSKSGTGRGNQPQHFGDGTRLSIL.